These T cell receptor beta chains were read from a single sample in a study of cytomegalovirus exposure and HLA in healthy donors. Clones were sequenced by immunoSEQ multiplex PCR, and TCRdb holds only the in-frame ones, with some missing. In the table there are some 110,000 clones, around 70% of which are singletons. The specimen sequenced was PBMCs. The source is a man aged 40-50 years in good health and CMV-seronegative. CDR3s leave out the opening cysteine and the closing phenylalanine or tryptophan.

V	J	CDR3
TRBV9	TRBJ2-7	ASSVTLAAPYEQY
TRBV6-5	TRBJ2-5	ASSDGTGGAETQY
TRBV19	TRBJ2-7	ASSTGQGWSEQY
TRBV7-9	TRBJ1-5	ASSPDRGTQPQH
TRBV29-1	TRBJ2-5	SVEWGGLAGGPRQETQY
TRBV9	TRBJ2-7	ASSVLAESYEQY
TRBV7-2	TRBJ2-5	ASSFQQGAVETQY
TRBV7-9	TRBJ2-3	ASSLSGTSTDTQY
TRBV11-3	TRBJ2-5	ASSLVEEETQY
TRBV28	TRBJ1-2	ASSLGVGRNYGYT
TRBV7-9	TRBJ1-6	ASSGEWPPLH
TRBV9	TRBJ1-1	ASSVWQNTEAF
TRBV2	TRBJ2-7	ASTGVVAGEGYEQY
TRBV30	TRBJ2-7	AWSVRGGGSYEQY
TRBV2	TRBJ2-5	ASSEGKYQETQY
TRBV6-1	TRBJ1-2	ASYPGQGARGYT
TRBV5-1	TRBJ2-1	ASSSLADRFSYNEQF
TRBV28	TRBJ1-2	ASTTGGILGGYT
TRBV5-1	TRBJ1-4	ASSLVLSGGPNEKLF
TRBV6-6	TRBJ1-6	ASSQGMGNSPLH
TRBV25-1	TRBJ2-7	ASSSTEIYEQY
TRBV11-2	TRBJ2-5	ASSSGVAETQY
TRBV7-8	TRBJ2-3	ASSLGRFGLAGNTDTQY
TRBV14	TRBJ1-2	ASSQGPGYGYT
TRBV2	TRBJ1-1	ASRRSNTEAF
TRBV19	TRBJ1-5	ASSLDRVQPQH
TRBV9	TRBJ1-4	ASSVGGPRNEKLF
TRBV7-9	TRBJ1-1	ASSFAGPATEAF
TRBV5-6	TRBJ2-1	ASSLGGDTTYNEQF
TRBV9	TRBJ2-5	ASSAREGAVETQY
TRBV5-4	TRBJ2-1	ASSLISGRPNEQF
TRBV2	TRBJ1-6	ASSGQGVHNSPLH
TRBV27	TRBJ2-7	ASSLTGQGHEQY
TRBV6-1	TRBJ1-2	ASSTGTGGLWGYT
TRBV2	TRBJ1-5	ASSDSRGQGQPQH
TRBV25-1	TRBJ2-1	ASSTLLAGNEQF
TRBV10-1	TRBJ2-7	ASSRDRGEQY
TRBV11-3	TRBJ1-2	ASSLDSAGFGYT
TRBV9	TRBJ1-3	ASSGRRDRFKAGNTIY
TRBV30	TRBJ1-4	AWSVKDRVEKLF
TRBV4-1	TRBJ2-7	ASSQTGYSSEQY
TRBV19	TRBJ2-1	ASSALAGGYNEQF
TRBV29-1	TRBJ2-7	SGFSGDGYEQY
TRBV14	TRBJ2-7	ASSLGMEQY
TRBV5-1	TRBJ2-7	ASSLERTSGAFYEQY
TRBV18	TRBJ2-7	ASSQDRVGEQY
TRBV5-1	TRBJ2-7	ASSGGGLAYEQY
TRBV7-9	TRBJ2-5	ASSLAAPQETQY